This T cell receptor beta chain was found in a study of identifying expanded T cells in peripheral blood. Generated by immunoSEQ multiplex PCR, the TCRdb table keeps only in-frame clones and is missing some. The table has about 97,000 clones, approximately 88% seen once; the top ten hold 12% to 15%. V gave up 0 bases and J gave up 4 bases; unmatched junction bases: 9. Looked up from germline, CDR1 is MNHNS and CDR2 is SASEGT. This CDR3 region has 17 residues. The sequencing input was blood. The rearrangement joins TRBV6-1 to TRBJ2-7, with 10 bases that match TRBD2. This clonotype originated in a person between 18 and 75 years old in good health. The CDR3 region is CASSEAWTSGPSYEQYF. Here the CDR3 DNA reads TGTGCCAGCAGTGAAGCGTGGACTAGCGGCCCCTCGTACGAGCAGTACTTC.